The present entry profiles one T cell receptor (beta chain) with its context. This sample was included in a study of CD8+ T cells in alopecia areata. Study summary: For the treated group, dosing was oral tofacitinib at 5 to 10 mg twice daily.

As to treatment: oral pan-JAK inhibitor, 5-10 mg twice daily. Alopecia areata patients provided lesional scalp punch biopsies and peripheral blood. This CDR3 contains 16 residues. The germline V gene has CDR1 SGHRS and CDR2 YFSETQ. V lost 1 base and J lost 7, with 15 bases in between. As the sequencing template, cDNA was produced by extracting RNA and reverse transcribing it. Assay: immunoSEQ multiplex PCR; the TCRdb copy retains only in-frame clones and omits some. The repertoire holds about 290,000 clones, with 58% as singletons. This sequence originates from a human donor with alopecia areata. The rearrangement links TRBV5-1 to TRBJ1-6; D not certain. The sequences come from CD4+ T cells sorted from blood, collected at week 24, from a patient treated with tofacitinib. The CDR3 DNA sequence: TGCGCCAGCAGCTTGAATCAACGTCCGGAAAATTCACCCCTCCACTTT. Residues: CASSLNQRPENSPLHF.